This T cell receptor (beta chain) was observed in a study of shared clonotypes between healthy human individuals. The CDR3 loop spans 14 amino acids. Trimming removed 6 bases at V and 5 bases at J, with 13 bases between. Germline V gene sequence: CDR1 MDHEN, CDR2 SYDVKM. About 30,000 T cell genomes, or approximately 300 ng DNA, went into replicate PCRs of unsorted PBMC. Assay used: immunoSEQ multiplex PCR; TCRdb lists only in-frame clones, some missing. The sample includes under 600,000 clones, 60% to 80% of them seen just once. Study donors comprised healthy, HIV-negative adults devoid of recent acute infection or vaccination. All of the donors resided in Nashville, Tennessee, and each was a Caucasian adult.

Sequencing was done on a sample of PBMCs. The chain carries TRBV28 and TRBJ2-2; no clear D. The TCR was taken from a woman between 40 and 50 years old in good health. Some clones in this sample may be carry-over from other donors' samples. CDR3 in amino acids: CASRLWSLTGELFF. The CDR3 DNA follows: TGTGCCAGCAGGCTGTGGTCTCTTACCGGGGAGCTGTTTTTT.